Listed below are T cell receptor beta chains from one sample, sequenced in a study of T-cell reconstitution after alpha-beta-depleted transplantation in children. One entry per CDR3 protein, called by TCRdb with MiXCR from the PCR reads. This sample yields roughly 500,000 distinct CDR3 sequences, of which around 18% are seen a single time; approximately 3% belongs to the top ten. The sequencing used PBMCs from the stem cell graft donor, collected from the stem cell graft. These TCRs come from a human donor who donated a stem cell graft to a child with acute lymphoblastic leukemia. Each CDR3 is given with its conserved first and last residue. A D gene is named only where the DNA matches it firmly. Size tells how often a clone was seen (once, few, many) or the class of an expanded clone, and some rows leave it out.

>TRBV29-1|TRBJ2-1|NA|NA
TGCAGCGTCAAAGCGATCTCTGGGACAATGAATGAGCAGTTCTTC
CSVKAISGTMNEQFF
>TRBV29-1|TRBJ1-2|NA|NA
TGCAGCGTTGAATCGGGGCCCTACACCTTC
CSVESGPYTF
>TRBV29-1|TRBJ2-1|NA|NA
TGCAGCGTTGATGTAGAGGGGAGCTCCTACAATGAGCAGTTCTTC
CSVDVEGSSYNEQFF
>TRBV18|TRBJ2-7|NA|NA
TGTGCCAGCTCACCGAGTTACGGTCGCGACTCCTACGAGCAGTACTTC
CASSPSYGRDSYEQYF
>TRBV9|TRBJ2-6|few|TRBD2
TGTGCCAGCAGCCCCCGCGGGGGGGACTCTGGGGCCAACGTCCTGACTTTC
CASSPRGGDSGANVLTF
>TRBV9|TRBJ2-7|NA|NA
TGTGCCAGCAGCGGCGACAGTTTGGAGCAGTACTTC
CASSGDSLEQYF
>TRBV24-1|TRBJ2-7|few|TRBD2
TGTGCCACCAGTGATTTGTCCGAGACTAGCGGGCTGTACTTC
CATSDLSETSGLYF
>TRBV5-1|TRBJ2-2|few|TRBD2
TGCGCCAGCAGCCGACTCGGAGGGAGGGTCACCGGGGAGCTGTTTTTT
CASSRLGGRVTGELFF
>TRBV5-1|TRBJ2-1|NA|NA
TGCGCCAGCAGCTTGATGGGGACCAGGGGACTTTACAATGAGCAGTTCTTC
CASSLMGTRGLYNEQFF
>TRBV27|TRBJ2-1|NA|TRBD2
TGTGCCAGCAGCCCCCAGCCTAGCGGCTACAATGAGCAGTTCTTC
CASSPQPSGYNEQFF
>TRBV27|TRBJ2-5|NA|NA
TGTGCCAGCAGTTTGGGACGTGCCCAAGAGACCCAGTACTTC
CASSLGRAQETQYF
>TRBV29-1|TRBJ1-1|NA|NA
TGCAGCGCGAATGAACTCACTGAAGCTTTCTTT
CSANELTEAFF
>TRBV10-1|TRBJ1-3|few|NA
TGCGCCAGCACCCCGGACAGAGTCTCTGGAAACACCATATATTTT
CASTPDRVSGNTIYF
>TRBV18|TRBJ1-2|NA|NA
TGTGCCAGCTCACCAGAAGGGGTTGGCTACACCTTC
CASSPEGVGYTF
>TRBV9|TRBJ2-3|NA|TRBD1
TGTGCCAGCAGCGGGAGACAGGGGGTAGATACGCAGTATTTT
CASSGRQGVDTQYF
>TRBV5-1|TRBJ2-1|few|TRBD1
TGCGCCAGCAGCCACGGACAGGGAAAAATCGATGAGCAGTTCTTC
CASSHGQGKIDEQFF
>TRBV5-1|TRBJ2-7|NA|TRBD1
TGCGCCAGCAGCTCATACAGGGGCCCTAACTACGAGCAGTACTTC
CASSSYRGPNYEQYF
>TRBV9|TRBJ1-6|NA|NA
TGTGCCAGCAGCGTTCAGGCGAACTCCTATAATTCACCCCTCCACTTT
CASSVQANSYNSPLHF